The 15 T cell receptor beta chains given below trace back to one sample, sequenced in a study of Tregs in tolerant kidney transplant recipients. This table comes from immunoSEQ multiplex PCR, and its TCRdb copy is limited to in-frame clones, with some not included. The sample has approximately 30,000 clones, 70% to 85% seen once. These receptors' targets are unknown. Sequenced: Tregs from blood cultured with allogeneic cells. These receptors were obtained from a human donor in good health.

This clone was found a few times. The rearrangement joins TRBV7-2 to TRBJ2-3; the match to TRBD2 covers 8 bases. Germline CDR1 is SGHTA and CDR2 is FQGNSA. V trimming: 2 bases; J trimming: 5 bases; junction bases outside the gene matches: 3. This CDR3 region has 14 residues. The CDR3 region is CASSLTSGGDTQYF. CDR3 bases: TGTGCCAGCAGCTTAACTAGCGGTGGAGATACGCAGTATTTT.

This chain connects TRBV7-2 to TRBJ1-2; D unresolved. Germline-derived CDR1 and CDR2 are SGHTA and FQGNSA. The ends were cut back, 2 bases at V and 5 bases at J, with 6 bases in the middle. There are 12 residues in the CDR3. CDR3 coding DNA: TGTGCCAGCAGCTTAACACAATATGGCTACACCTTC. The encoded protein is CASSLTQYGYTF.

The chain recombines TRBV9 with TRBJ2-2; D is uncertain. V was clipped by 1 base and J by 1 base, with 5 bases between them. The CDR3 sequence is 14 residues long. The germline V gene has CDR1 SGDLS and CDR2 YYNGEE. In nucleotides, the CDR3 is TGTGCCAGCAGCGTAAGGAGGAACACCGGGGAGCTGTTTTTT. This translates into CASSVRRNTGELFF.

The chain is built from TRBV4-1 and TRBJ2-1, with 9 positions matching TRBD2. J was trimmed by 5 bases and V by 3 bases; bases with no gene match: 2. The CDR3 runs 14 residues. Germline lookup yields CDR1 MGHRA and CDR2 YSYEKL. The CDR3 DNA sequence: TGCGCCAGCAGCCACCAGCGGGGGGACAATGAGCAGTTCTTC. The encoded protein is CASSHQRGDNEQFF.

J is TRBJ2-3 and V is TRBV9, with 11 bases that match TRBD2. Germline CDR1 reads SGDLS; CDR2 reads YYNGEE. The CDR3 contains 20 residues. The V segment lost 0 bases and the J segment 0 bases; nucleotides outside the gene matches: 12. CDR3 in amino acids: CASSVATGTSGSSSTDTQYF. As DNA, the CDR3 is TGTGCCAGCAGCGTAGCCACCGGGACTAGCGGTTCCTCTAGCACAGATACGCAGTATTTT. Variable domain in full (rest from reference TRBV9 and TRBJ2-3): DSGVTQTPKHLITATGQRVTLRCSPRSGDLSVYWYQQSLDQGLQFLIQYYNGEERAKGNILERFSAQQFPDLHSELNLSSLELGDSALYFCASSVATGTSGSSSTDTQYFGPGTRLTVL.

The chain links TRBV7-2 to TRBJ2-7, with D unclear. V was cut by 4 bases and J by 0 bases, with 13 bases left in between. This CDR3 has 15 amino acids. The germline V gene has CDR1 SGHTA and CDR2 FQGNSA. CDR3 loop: CASSSSWDPSYEQYF. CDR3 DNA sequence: TGTGCCAGCAGCTCTTCCTGGGATCCCTCCTACGAGCAGTACTTC. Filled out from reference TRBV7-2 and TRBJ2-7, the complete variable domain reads GAGVSQSPSNKVTEKGKDVELRCDPISGHTALYWYRQSLGQGLEFLIYFQGNSAPDKSGLPSDRFSAERTGGSVSTLTIQRTQQEDSAVYLCASSSSWDPSYEQYFGPGTRLTVT.

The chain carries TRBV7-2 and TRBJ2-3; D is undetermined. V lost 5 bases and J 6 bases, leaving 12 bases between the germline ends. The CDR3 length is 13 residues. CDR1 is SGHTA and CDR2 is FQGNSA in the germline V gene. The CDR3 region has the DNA TGTGCCAGCAGCCCCCCAAACGGGGATACGCAGTATTTT. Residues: CASSPPNGDTQYF. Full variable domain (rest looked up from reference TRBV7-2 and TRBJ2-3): GAGVSQSPSNKVTEKGKDVELRCDPISGHTALYWYRQSLGQGLEFLIYFQGNSAPDKSGLPSDRFSAERTGGSVSTLTIQRTQQEDSAVYLCASSPPNGDTQYFGPGTRLTVL.

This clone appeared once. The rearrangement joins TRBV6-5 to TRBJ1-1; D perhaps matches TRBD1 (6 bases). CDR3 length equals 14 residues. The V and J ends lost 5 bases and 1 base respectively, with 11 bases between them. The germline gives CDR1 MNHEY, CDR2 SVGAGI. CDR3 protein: CASSMRGGNTEAFF. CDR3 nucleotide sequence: TGTGCCAGCAGTATGAGGGGGGGGAACACTGAAGCTTTCTTT.

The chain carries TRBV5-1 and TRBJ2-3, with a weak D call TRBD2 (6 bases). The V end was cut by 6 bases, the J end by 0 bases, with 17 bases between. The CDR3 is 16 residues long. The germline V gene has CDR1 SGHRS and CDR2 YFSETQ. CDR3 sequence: CASTGRGFPSTDTQYF. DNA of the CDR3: TGCGCCAGCACCGGGAGAGGATTCCCTAGCACAGATACGCAGTATTTT.

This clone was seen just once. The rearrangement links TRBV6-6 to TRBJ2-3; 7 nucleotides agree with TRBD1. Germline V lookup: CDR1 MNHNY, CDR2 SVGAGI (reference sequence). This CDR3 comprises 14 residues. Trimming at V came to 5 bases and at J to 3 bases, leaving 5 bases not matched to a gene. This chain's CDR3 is CASSRGGATDTQYF. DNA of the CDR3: TGTGCCAGCAGTCGAGGGGGCGCGACAGATACGCAGTATTTT.

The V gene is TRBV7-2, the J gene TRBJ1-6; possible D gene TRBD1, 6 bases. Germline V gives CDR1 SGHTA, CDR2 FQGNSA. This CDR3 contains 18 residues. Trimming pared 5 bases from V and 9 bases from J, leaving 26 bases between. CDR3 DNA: TGTGCCAGCAGCCCGTGGGGGGCTACCAGGGGCCAGGGTTCACCCCTCCACTTT. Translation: CASSPWGATRGQGSPLHF.

The CDR3 bases are TGTGCCTGGAGTCCGGATTTTAGCAATCAGCCCCAGCATTTT. The encoded protein is CAWSPDFSNQPQHF. The rearrangement uses TRBV30 and TRBJ1-5; D unresolved. The germline V and J ends were trimmed by 2 bases and 0 bases, with 8 bases remaining between them. The germline V gene has CDR1 GTSNPN and CDR2 SVGIG (reference sequence). The length of the CDR3 is 14 residues.

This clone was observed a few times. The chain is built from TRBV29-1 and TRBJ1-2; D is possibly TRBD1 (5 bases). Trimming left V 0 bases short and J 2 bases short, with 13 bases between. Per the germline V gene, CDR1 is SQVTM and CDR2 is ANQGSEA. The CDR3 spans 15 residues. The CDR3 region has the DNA TGCAGCGTTGAAGACCGGGGACGGGGGAACTATGGCTACACCTTC. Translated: CSVEDRGRGNYGYTF.

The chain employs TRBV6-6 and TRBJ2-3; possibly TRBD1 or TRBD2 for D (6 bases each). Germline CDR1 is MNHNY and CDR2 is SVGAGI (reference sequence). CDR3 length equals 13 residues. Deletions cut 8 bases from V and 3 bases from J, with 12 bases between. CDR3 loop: CASLLGGTDTQYF. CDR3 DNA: TGTGCCAGCCTCCTAGGGGGGACAGATACGCAGTATTTT.

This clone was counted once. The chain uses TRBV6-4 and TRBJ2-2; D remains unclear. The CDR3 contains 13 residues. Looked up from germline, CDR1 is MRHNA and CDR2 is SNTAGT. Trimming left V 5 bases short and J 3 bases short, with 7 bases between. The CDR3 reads CASSYTHTGELFF. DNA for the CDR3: TGTGCCAGCAGTTACACCCACACCGGGGAGCTGTTTTTT.